Listed here is a single TCR beta chain. The data were taken from a study of CD8 T cells in Susac syndrome. Random hexamers primed reverse transcription of about 0.5 to 1 ug RNA. In TCRdb, the immunoSEQ multiplex PCR reads were re-called with MiXCR into one record per CDR3 protein. This sample has about 210,000 distinct CDR3 sequences, with 80% to 95% found just once. The authors sequenced TCR beta from blood CD8+ and CD4+ T cells. Germline loops: CDR1 MNHNY, CDR2 SVGAGI (reference sequence). The CDR3 loop spans 13 amino acids. Trimming pared 0 bases from V and 4 bases from J, leaving 7 bases between. Sequenced: CD4+ T cells from PBMCs. This sequence joins TRBV6-6 and TRBJ2-7; maybe TRBD1 (6 bases). This TCR was recovered from a human donor in good health. CDR3 in amino acids: CASSYSRGYEQYF. The DNA for the CDR3 is TGTGCCAGCAGTTACTCCAGGGGTTACGAGCAGTACTTC.